The 3 T cell receptor beta chains in this list originate from one sample, sequenced in a study of CD8 T cells in ankylosing spondylitis listed by TCRdb under 2017. Antigens of these TCRs are unknown. The research as a whole found: A TCR beta motif of about eight highly homologous amino acid variants appeared characteristic of blood from ankylosing spondylitis patients.

Receptor amplification or capture employed 5' RACE. Sequencing was performed on an Illumina HiSeq 2500. The public reads were reanalyzed by TCRdb: fastp trimming at Q25, MiXCR alignment, in-frame beta chains only. Rows are combined by CDR3 protein, so each entry shows the most common genes and DNA. For this sample the table gives 750,000 to 850,000 distinct CDR3 sequences, of which 12% were detected only once. The ten largest make up 0.51% of the sample. Input material: blood, either unsorted or a sorted T cell fraction (not recorded which). The receptor set was obtained from a male donor with ankylosing spondylitis.

This clonotype turned up a few times. The V and J genes are TRBV5-5 and TRBJ1-1; no clear D. The germline gives CDR1 SGHKS, CDR2 YYEKEE (reference sequence). The V end lost 2 bases, the J end lost 3 bases, and 8 bases lay between the germline ends. The CDR3 spans 13 residues. CDR3 in amino acids: CASSFGSYTEAFF. DNA for the CDR3: TGTGCCAGCAGCTTTGGCTCATACACTGAAGCTTTCTTT.

A word on this clonotype: One end of the junction is discordant with germline, which a read error may explain. J is TRBJ2-7 and V is TRBV7-8, with D possibly being TRBD2 (6 bases). Germline V gives CDR1 SGHVS, CDR2 FQNEAQ. The CDR3 consists of 15 residues. CDR3 in DNA: TGTGCCAGCAGGTTAGAGGAGGGGTTTCTCTACGAGCAGTACTTC. Translation gives CASRLEEGFLYEQYF.

The chain combines TRBV3-1 with TRBJ2-5, with D possibly matching TRBD1 (6 bases). Germline V gene data show CDR1 as LGHDT and CDR2 as YNNKEL (reference sequence). Trimming stripped 0 bases from V and 4 bases from J, with 12 bases between. The CDR3 is 15 residues long. This chain's CDR3 is CASSQDSRGAETQYF. The CDR3 DNA reads as TGTGCCAGCAGCCAAGATAGCAGGGGAGCAGAGACCCAGTACTTC.